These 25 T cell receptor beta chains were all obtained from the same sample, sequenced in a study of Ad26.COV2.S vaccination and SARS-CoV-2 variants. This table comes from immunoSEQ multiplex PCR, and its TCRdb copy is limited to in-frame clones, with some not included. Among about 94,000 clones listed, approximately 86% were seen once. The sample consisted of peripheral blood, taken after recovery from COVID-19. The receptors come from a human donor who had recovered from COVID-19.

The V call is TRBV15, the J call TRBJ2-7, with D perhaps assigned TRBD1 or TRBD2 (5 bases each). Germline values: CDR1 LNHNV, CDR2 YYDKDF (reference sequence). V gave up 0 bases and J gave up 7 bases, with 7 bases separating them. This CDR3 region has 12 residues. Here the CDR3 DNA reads TGTGCCACCAGCAGAGATGGGACGGAGCAGTACTTC. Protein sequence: CATSRDGTEQYF. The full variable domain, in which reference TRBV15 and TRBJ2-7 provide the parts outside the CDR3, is DAMVIQNPRYQVTQFGKPVTLSCSQTLNHNVMYWYQQKSSQAPKLLFHYYDKDFNNEADTPDNFQSRRPNTSFCFLDIRSPGLGDTAMYLCATSRDGTEQYFGPGTRLTVT.

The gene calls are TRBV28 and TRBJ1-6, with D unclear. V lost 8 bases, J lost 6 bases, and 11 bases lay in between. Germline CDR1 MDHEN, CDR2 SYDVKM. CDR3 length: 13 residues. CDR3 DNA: TGTGCCAGCGGAAACAGACCTAATTCACCCCTCCACTTT. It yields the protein CASGNRPNSPLHF.

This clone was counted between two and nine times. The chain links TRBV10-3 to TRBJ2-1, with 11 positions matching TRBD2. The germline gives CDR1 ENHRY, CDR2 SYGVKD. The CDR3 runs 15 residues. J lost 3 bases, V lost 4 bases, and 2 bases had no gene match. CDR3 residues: CAISVTSGDYNEQFF. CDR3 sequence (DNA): TGTGCCATCAGTGTGACTAGCGGGGACTACAATGAGCAGTTCTTC.

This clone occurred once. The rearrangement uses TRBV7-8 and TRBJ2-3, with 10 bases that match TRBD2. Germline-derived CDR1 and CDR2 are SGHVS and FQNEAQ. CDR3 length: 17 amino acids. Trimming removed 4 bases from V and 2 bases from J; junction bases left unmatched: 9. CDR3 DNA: TGTGCCAGCAGCTACTCTAGCGGGAGAGATTACACAGATACGCAGTATTTT. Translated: CASSYSSGRDYTDTQYF. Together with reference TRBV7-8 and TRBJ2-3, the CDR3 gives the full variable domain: GAGVSQSPRYKVAKRGQDVALRCDPISGHVSLFWYQQALGQGPEFLTYFQNEAQLDKSGLPSDRFFAERPEGSVSTLKIQRTQQEDSAVYLCASSYSSGRDYTDTQYFGPGTRLTVL.

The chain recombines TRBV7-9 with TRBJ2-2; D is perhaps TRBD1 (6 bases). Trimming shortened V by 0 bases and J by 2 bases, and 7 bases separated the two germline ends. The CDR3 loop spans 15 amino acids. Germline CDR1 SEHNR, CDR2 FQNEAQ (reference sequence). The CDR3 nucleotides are TGTGCCAGCAGCTTAGCCAGGGGTAACACCGGGGAGCTGTTTTTT. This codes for CASSLARGNTGELFF.

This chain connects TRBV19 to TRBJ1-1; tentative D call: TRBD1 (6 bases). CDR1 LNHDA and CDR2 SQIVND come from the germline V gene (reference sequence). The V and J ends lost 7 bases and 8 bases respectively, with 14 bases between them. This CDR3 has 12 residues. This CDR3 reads CASTLGGAEAFF. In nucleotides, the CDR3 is TGTGCCAGTACCTTGGGGGGGGCCGAAGCTTTCTTT. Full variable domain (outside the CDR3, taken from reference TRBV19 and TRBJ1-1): DGGITQSPKYLFRKEGQNVTLSCEQNLNHDAMYWYRQDPGQGLRLIYYSQIVNDFQKGDIAEGYSVSREKKESFPLTVTSAQKNPTAFYLCASTLGGAEAFFGQGTRLTVV.

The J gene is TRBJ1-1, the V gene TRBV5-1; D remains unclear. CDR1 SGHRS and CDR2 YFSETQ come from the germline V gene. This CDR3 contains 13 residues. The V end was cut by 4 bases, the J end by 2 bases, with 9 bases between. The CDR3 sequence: CASSPRPNTEAFF. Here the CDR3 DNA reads TGCGCCAGCAGCCCCAGGCCTAACACTGAAGCTTTCTTT.

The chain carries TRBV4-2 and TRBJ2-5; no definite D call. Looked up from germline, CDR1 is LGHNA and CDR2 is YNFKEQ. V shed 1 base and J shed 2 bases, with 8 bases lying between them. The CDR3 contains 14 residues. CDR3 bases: TGTGCCAGCAGCCAAGTTCGGAGTCAAGAGACCCAGTACTTC. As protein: CASSQVRSQETQYF.

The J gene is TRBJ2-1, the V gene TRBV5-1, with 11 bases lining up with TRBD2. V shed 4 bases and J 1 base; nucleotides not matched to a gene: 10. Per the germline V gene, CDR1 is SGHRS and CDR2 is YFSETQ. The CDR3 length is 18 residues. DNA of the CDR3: TGCGCCAGCAGCCTCGTATCTCGACTAGCGGGATCCTACAATGAGCAGTTCTTC. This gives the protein CASSLVSRLAGSYNEQFF. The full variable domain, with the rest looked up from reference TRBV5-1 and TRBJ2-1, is KAGVTQTPRYLIKTRGQQVTLSCSPISGHRSVSWYQQTPGQGLQFLFEYFSETQRNKGNFPGRFSGRQFSNSRSEMNVSTLELGDSALYLCASSLVSRLAGSYNEQFFGPGTRLTVL.

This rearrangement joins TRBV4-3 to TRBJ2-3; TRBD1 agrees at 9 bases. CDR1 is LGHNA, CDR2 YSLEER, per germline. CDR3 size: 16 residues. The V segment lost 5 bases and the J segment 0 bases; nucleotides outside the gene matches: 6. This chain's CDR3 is CASSAQGAGSTDTQYF. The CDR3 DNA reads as TGCGCCAGCAGCGCACAGGGGGCAGGGAGCACAGATACGCAGTATTTT.

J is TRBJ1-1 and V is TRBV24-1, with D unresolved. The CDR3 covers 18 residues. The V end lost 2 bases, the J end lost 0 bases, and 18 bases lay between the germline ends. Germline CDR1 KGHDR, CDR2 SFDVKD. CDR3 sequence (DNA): TGTGCCACCAGTGATTCCCATAAACTCGCCAGATTGAACACTGAAGCTTTCTTT. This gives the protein CATSDSHKLARLNTEAFF.

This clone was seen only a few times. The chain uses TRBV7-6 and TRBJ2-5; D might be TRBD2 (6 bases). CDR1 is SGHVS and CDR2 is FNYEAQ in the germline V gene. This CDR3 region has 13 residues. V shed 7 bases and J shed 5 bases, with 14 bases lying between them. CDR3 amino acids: CASTPVGGETQYF. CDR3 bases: TGTGCCAGCACCCCGGTGGGGGGTGAGACCCAGTACTTC.

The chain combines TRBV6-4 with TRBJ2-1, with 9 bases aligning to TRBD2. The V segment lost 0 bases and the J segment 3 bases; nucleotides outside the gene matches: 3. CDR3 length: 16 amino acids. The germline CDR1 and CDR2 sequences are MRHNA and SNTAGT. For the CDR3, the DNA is TGTGCCAGCAGTGACTCGGTTAGCGGGAGCTACAATGAGCAGTTCTTC. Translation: CASSDSVSGSYNEQFF.

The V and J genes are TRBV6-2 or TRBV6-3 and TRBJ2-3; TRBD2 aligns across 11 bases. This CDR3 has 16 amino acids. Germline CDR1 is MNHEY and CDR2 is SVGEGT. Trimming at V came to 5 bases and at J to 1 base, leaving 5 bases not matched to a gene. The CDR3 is CASSLAGGAGTDTQYF. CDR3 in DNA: TGTGCCAGCAGTCTAGCGGGAGGCGCGGGCACAGATACGCAGTATTTT.

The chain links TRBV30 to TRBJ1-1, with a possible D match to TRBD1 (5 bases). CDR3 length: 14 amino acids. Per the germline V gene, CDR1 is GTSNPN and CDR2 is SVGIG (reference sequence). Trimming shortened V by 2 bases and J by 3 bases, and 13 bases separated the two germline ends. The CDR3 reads CAWSNTGVDTEAFF. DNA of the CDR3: TGTGCCTGGAGTAACACGGGGGTCGACACTGAAGCTTTCTTT.

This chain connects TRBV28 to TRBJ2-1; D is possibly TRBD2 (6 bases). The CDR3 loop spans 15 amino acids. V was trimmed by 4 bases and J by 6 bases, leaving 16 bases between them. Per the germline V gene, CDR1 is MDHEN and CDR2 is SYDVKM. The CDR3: CASSSLTGSANEQFF. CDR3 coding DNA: TGTGCCAGCAGTTCCCTGACCGGGAGCGCCAATGAGCAGTTCTTC.

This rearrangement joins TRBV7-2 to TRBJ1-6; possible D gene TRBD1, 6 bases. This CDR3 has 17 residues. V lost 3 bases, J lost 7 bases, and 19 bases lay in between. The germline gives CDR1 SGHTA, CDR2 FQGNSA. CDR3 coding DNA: TGTGCCAGCAGCTTTCTGGACCTGACAGGATTCAATTCACCCCTCCACTTT. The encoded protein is CASSFLDLTGFNSPLHF.

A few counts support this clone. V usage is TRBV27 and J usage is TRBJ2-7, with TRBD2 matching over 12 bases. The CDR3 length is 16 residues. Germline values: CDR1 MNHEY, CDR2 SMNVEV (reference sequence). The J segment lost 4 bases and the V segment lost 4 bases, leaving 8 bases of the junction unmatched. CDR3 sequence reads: CASSSRLAGVSYEQYF. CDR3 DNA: TGTGCCAGCAGTTCGCGACTAGCGGGAGTTTCTTACGAGCAGTACTTC.

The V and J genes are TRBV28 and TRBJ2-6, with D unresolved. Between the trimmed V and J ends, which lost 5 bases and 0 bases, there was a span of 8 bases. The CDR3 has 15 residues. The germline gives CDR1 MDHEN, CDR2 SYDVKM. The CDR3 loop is CASSITTSGANVLTF. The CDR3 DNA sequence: TGTGCCAGCAGTATTACAACCTCTGGGGCCAACGTCCTGACTTTC.

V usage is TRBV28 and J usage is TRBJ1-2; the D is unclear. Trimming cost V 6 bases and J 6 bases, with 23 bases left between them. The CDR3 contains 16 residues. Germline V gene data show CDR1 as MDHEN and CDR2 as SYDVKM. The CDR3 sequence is CASRRPWENGRDGYTF. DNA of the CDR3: TGTGCCAGCAGAAGGCCCTGGGAGAACGGTAGAGATGGCTACACCTTC.

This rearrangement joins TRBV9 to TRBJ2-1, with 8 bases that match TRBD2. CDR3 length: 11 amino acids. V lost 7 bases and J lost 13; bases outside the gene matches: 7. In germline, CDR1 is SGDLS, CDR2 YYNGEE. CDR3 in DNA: TGTGCCAGCGGACGGACTAGCCAACAGTTCTTC. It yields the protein CASGRTSQQFF. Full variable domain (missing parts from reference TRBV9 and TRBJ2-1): DSGVTQTPKHLITATGQRVTLRCSPRSGDLSVYWYQQSLDQGLQFLIQYYNGEERAKGNILERFSAQQFPDLHSELNLSSLELGDSALYFCASGRTSQQFFGPGTRLTVL.

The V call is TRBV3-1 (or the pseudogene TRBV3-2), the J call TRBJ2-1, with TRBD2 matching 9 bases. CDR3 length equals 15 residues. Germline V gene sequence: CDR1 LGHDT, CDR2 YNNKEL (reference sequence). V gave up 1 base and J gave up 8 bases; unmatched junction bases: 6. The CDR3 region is CASSQAGAGGHEQFF. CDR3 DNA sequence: TGTGCCAGCAGCCAAGCCGGCGCGGGGGGGCATGAGCAGTTCTTC.

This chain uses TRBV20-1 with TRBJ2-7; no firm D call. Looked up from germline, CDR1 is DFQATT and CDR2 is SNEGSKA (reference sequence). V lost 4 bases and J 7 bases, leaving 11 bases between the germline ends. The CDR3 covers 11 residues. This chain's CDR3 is CSAKMEWEQYF. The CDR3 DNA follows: TGCAGTGCTAAAATGGAGTGGGAGCAGTACTTC.

CDR3 sequence reads: CASSLGTGGYEQYF. CDR3 DNA sequence: TGTGCCAGCAGCTTAGGCACGGGAGGCTACGAGCAGTACTTC. The chain links TRBV11-2 to TRBJ2-7, with 7 bases matching TRBD2. Germline V gene lookup returns CDR1 SGHAT and CDR2 FQNNGV. V was clipped by 1 base and J by 3 bases; unmatched bases: 3. This CDR3 has 14 residues.

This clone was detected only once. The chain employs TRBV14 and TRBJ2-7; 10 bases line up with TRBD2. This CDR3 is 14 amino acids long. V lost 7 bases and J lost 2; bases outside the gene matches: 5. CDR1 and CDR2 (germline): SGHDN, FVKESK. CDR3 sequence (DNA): TGTGCCAGCACCACTAGCGGGATCCCCTACGAGCAGTACTTC. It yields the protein CASTTSGIPYEQYF. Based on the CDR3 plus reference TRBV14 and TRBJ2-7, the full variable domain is EAGVTQFPSHSVIEKGQTVTLRCDPISGHDNLYWYRRVMGKEIKFLLHFVKESKQDESGMPNNRFLAERTGGTYSTLKVQPAELEDSGVYFCASTTSGIPYEQYFGPGTRLTVT.